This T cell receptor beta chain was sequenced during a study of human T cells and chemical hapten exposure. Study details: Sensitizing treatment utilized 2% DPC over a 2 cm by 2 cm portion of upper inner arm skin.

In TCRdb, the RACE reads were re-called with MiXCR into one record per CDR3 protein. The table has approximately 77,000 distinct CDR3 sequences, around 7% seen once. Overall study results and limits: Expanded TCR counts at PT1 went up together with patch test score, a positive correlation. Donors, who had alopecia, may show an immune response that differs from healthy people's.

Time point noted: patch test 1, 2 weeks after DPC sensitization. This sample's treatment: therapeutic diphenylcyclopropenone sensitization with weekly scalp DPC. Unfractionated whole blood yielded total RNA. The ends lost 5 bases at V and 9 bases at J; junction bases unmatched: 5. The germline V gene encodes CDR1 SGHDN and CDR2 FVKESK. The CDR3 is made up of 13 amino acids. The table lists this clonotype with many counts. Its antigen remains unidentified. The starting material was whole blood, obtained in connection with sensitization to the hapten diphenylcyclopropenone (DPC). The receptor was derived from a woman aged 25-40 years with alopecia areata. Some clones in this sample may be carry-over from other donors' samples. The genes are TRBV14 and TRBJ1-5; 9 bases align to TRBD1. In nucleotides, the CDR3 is TGTGCCAGCAGCGAACAGGGGGCTAGGCCCCAGCATTTT. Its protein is CASSEQGARPQHF.